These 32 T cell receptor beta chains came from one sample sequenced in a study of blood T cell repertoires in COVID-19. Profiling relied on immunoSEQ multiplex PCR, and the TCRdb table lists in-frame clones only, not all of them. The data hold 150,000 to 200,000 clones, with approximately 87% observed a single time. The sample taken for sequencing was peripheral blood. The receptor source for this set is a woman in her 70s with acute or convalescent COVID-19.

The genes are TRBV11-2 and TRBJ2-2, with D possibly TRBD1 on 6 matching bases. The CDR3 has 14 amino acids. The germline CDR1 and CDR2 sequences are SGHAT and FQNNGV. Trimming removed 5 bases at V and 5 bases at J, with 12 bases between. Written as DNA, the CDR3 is TGTGCCAGCAGCAAGGAAGGGGGAACCGGGGAGCTGTTTTTT. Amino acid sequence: CASSKEGGTGELFF. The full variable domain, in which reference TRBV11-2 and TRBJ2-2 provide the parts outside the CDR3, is EAGVAQSPRYKIIEKRQSVAFWCNPISGHATLYWYQQILGQGPKLLIQFQNNGVVDDSQLPKDRFSAERLKGVDSTLKIQPAKLEDSAVYLCASSKEGGTGELFFGEGSRLTVL.

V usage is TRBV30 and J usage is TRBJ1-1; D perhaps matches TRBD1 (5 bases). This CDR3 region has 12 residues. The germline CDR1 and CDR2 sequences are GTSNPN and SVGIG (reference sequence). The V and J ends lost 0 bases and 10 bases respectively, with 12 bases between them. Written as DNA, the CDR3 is TGTGCCTGGAGTGTACATGGGGGGTCAGCTTTCTTT. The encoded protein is CAWSVHGGSAFF.

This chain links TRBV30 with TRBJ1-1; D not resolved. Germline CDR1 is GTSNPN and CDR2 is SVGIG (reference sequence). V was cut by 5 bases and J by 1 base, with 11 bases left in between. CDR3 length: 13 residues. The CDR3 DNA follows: TGTGCCTGGGACACCTGGAGGAACACTGAAGCTTTCTTT. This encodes CAWDTWRNTEAFF.

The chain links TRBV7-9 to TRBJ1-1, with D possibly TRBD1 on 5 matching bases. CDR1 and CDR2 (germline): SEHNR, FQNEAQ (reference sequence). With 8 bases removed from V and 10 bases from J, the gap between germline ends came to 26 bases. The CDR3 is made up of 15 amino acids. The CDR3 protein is CASGMVGLDRRGAFF. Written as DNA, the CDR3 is TGTGCCAGCGGAATGGTGGGTCTCGATCGTAGGGGAGCTTTCTTT.

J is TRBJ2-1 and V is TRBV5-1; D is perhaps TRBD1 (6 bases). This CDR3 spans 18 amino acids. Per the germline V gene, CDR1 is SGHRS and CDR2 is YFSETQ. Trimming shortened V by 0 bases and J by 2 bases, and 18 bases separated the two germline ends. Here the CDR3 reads CASSLAPTGFGAYNEQFF. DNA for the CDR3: TGCGCCAGCAGCTTGGCCCCTACAGGGTTTGGCGCCTACAATGAGCAGTTCTTC.

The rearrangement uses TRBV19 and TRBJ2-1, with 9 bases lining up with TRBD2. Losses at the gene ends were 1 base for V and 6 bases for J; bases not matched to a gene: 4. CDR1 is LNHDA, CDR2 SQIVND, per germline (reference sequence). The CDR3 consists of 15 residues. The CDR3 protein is CASSIVAGGRNEQFF. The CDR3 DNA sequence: TGTGCCAGTAGTATAGTGGCGGGGGGGCGCAATGAGCAGTTCTTC.

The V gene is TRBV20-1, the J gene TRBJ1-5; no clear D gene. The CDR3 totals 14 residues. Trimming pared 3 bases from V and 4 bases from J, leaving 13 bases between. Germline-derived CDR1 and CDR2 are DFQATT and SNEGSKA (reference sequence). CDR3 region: CSASSGQLNQPQHF. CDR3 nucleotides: TGCAGTGCTAGTTCTGGGCAGCTAAATCAGCCCCAGCATTTT.

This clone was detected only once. The CDR3 spells CASGPGRGSYEQYF. The DNA for the CDR3 is TGTGCCAGCGGACCCGGACGGGGCTCCTACGAGCAGTACTTC. This chain joins TRBV2 and TRBJ2-7, with D perhaps TRBD2 (5 bases). The length of the CDR3 is 14 residues. Trimming shortened V by 8 bases and J by 0 bases, and 14 bases separated the two germline ends. Germline lookup yields CDR1 SNHLY and CDR2 FYNNEI.

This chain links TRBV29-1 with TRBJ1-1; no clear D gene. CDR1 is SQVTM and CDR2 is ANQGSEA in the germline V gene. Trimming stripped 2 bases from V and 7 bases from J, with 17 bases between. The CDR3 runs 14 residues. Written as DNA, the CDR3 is TGCAGCGTTGAATCGGCCCGGGGTGTGGGTGAAGCTTTCTTT. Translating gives CSVESARGVGEAFF.

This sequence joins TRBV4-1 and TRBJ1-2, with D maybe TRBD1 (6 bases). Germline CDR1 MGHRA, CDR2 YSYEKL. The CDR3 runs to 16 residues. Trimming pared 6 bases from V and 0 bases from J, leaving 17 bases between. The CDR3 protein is CASRQSGGQSNYGYTF. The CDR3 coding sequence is TGCGCCAGCAGACAGAGCGGGGGGCAGTCTAACTATGGCTACACCTTC.

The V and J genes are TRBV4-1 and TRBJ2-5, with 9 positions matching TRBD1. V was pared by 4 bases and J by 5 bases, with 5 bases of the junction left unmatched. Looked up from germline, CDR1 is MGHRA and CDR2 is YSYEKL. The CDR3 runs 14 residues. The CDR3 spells CASSRVTGGETQYF. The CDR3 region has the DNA TGCGCCAGCAGCCGGGTTACAGGGGGCGAGACCCAGTACTTC.

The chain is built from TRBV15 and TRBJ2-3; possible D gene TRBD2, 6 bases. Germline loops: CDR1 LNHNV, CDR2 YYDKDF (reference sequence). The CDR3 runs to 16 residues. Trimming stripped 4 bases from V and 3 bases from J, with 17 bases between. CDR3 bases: TGTGCCACCAGCACGAGAGGCGGAGGGAGGACAGATACGCAGTATTTT. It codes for CATSTRGGGRTDTQYF.

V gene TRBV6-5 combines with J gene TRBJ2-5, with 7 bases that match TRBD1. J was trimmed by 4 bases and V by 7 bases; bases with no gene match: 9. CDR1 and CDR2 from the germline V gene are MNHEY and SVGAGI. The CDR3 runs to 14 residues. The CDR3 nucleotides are TGTGCCAGCAACCTTGACAGGGTGAGAGAGACCCAGTACTTC. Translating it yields CASNLDRVRETQYF.

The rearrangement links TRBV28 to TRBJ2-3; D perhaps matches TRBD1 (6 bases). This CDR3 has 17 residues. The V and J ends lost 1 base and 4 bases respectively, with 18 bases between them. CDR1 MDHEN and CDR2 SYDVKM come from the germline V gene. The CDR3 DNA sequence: TGTGCCAGCAGTTTATTCTCCTACAGGGTGCGTCCAGATACGCAGTATTTT. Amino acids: CASSLFSYRVRPDTQYF.

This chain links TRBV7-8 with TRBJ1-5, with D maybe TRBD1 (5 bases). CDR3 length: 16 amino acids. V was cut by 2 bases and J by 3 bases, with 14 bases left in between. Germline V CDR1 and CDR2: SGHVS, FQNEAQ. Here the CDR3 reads CASSLSVGAFNQPQHF. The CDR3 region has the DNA TGTGCCAGCAGCTTATCGGTAGGGGCATTCAATCAGCCCCAGCATTTT.

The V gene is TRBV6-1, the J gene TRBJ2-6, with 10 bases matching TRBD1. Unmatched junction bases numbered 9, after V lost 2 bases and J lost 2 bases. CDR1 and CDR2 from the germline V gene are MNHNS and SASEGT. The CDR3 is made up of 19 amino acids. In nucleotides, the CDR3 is TGTGCCAGCAGTGAAAGGGGGGGACAGGGGACTACTGGGGCCAACGTCCTGACTTTC. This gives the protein CASSERGGQGTTGANVLTF.

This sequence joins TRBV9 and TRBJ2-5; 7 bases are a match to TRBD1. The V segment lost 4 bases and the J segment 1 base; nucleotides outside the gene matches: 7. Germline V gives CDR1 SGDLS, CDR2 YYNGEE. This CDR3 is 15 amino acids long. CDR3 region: CASSTETGPQETQYF. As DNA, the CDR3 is TGTGCCAGCAGCACAGAGACAGGGCCCCAAGAGACCCAGTACTTC.

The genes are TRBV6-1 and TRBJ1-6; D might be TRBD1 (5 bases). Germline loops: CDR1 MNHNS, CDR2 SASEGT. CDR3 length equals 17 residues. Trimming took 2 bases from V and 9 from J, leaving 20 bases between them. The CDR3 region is CASSEQGHGALGSPLHF. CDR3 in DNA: TGTGCCAGCAGTGAACAGGGTCATGGAGCCCTGGGTTCACCCCTCCACTTT.

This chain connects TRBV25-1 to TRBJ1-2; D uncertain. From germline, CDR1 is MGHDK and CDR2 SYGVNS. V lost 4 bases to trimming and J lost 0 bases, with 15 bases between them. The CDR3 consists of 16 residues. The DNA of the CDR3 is TGTGCCAGCAGTGGCTATCTCGGAGGCGCTAACTATGGCTACACCTTC. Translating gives CASSGYLGGANYGYTF.

The CDR3 is CASSPGLVLTGELFF. CDR3 coding DNA: TGTGCCAGCAGCCCAGGACTAGTCCTCACCGGGGAGCTGTTTTTT. The V gene is TRBV6-2 or TRBV6-3, the J gene TRBJ2-2, with TRBD2 matching 7 bases. This CDR3 region has 15 residues. Germline V CDR1 and CDR2: MNHEY, SVGEGT. J lost 4 bases, V lost 6 bases, and 8 bases had no gene match.

CDR3 in amino acids: CASSYYFSGSYEQYF. The CDR3 region has the DNA TGTGCCAGCAGTTACTACTTTAGCGGGAGTTACGAGCAGTACTTC. J is TRBJ2-7 and V is TRBV6-2 or TRBV6-3; 9 positions agree with TRBD2. The ends lost 1 base at V and 4 bases at J; junction bases unmatched: 5. The length of the CDR3 is 15 residues. CDR1 is MNHEY, CDR2 SVGEGT, per germline.

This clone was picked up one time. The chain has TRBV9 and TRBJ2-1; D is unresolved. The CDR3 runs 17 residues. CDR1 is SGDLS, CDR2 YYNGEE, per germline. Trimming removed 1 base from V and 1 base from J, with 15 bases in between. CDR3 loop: CASSVTRGSNSYNEQFF. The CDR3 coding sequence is TGTGCCAGCAGCGTAACCCGAGGTAGTAATTCCTACAATGAGCAGTTCTTC. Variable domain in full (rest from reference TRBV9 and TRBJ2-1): DSGVTQTPKHLITATGQRVTLRCSPRSGDLSVYWYQQSLDQGLQFLIQYYNGEERAKGNILERFSAQQFPDLHSELNLSSLELGDSALYFCASSVTRGSNSYNEQFFGPGTRLTVL.

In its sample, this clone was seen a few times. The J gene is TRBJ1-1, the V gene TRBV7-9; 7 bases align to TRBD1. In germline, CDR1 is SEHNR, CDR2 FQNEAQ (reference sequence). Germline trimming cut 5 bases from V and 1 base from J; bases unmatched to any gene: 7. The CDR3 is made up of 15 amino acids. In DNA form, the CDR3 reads TGTGCCAGCAGCACCCGACAGGGAGCGAACACTGAAGCTTTCTTT. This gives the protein CASSTRQGANTEAFF. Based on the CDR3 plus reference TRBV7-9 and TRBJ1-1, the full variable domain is DTGVSQNPRHKITKRGQNVTFRCDPISEHNRLYWYRQTLGQGPEFLTYFQNEAQLEKSRLLSDRFSAERPKGSFSTLEIQRTEQGDSAMYLCASSTRQGANTEAFFGQGTRLTVV.

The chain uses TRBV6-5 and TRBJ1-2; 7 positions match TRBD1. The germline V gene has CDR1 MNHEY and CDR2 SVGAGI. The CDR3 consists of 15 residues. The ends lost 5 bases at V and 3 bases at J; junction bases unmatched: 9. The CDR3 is CASSPDRVIYYGYTF. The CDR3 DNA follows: TGTGCCAGCAGTCCCGACAGGGTTATTTACTATGGCTACACCTTC.

The DNA of the CDR3 is TGCGCCAGCAGCTTACAGGGACGCCCAGAAAAACTGTTTTTT. Protein sequence: CASSLQGRPEKLFF. The chain uses TRBV5-1 and TRBJ1-4; weak D call: TRBD1 (6 bases). CDR1 and CDR2 (germline): SGHRS, YFSETQ. With 2 bases removed from V and 8 bases from J, the gap between germline ends came to 13 bases. The CDR3 spans 14 residues.

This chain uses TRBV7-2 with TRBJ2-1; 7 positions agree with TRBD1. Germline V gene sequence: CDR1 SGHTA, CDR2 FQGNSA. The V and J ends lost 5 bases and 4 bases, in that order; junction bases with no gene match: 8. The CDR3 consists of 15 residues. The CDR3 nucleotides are TGTGCCAGCAGCCGCGACAGGGCCCCATACAATGAGCAGTTCTTC. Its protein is CASSRDRAPYNEQFF.

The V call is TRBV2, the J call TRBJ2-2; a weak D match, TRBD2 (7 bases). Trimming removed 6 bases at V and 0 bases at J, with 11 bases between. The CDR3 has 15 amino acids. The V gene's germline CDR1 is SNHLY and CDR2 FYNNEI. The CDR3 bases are TGTGCCAGCAGAGCGGGACATTCGAACACCGGGGAGCTGTTTTTT. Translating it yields CASRAGHSNTGELFF.

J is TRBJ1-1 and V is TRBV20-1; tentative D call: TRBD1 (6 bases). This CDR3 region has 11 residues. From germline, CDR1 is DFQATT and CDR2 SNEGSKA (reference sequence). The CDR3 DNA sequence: TGCAGGACAGGCATCGGGACTGAAGCTTTCTTT. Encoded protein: CRTGIGTEAFF.

This CDR3 is CATSDMGTEETQYF. The CDR3 coding sequence is TGTGCCACCAGTGATATGGGGACAGAAGAGACCCAGTACTTC. V gene TRBV24-1 combines with J gene TRBJ2-5; 7 positions agree with TRBD1. The germline gives CDR1 KGHDR, CDR2 SFDVKD. There are 14 residues in the CDR3. J was trimmed by 3 bases and V by 3 bases; bases with no gene match: 3.

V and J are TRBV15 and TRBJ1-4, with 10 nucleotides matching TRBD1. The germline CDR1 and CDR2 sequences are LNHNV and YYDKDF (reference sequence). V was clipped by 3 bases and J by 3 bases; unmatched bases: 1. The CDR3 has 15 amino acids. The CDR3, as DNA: TGTGCCACCAGCAGGGACAGGGGGTCTAATGAAAAACTGTTTTTT. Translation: CATSRDRGSNEKLFF.

As DNA, the CDR3 is TGTGCCAGCAGGATGGACAGGGAAAATCAGCCCCAGCATTTT. It specifies CASRMDRENQPQHF. The chain has TRBV19 and TRBJ1-5; 8 bases map to TRBD1. This CDR3 is 14 amino acids long. Trimming took 9 bases from V and 4 from J; bases not matched to a gene: 8. Germline V gene lookup returns CDR1 LNHDA and CDR2 SQIVND (reference sequence).

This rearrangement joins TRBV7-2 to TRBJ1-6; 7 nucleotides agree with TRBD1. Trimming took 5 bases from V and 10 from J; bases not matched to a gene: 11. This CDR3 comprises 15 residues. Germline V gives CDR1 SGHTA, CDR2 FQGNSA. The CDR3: CASSATGTEKSPLHF. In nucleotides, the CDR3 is TGTGCCAGCAGCGCAACCGGGACAGAAAAATCACCCCTCCACTTT.